The 25 T cell receptor beta chains listed next were all sequenced from one sample in a study of a mutant IDH1 vaccine in newly diagnosed glioma. Here immunoSEQ multiplex PCR was the method, and the copy in TCRdb shows in-frame clones only, minus some. The sample includes 60,000 or so clones, 82% of them seen just once. The time point denotes: week 5, during vaccination. Doses consisted of 300 ug of mutant IDH1 20-mer peptide each, paired with topical imiquimod. For these TCRs, the target antigens are not known. The sequences come from PBMCs, collected from a glioma patient whose treatment included an IDH1 peptide vaccine. These receptors were collected from a woman aged 18-29 years with glioma. Some clones in this sample may be carry-over from other donors' samples.

The chain links TRBV6-5 to TRBJ2-3; TRBD2 aligns across 9 bases. The CDR3 is made up of 14 amino acids. The V segment lost 6 bases and the J segment 5 bases; nucleotides outside the gene matches: 6. Germline CDR1 is MNHEY and CDR2 is SVGAGI. This CDR3 is CASRGLAPGDTQYF. CDR3 DNA: TGTGCCAGCAGGGGACTAGCCCCAGGAGATACGCAGTATTTT.

This clone was recorded many times. CDR3 in amino acids: CAFQGAQEKLFF. CDR3 sequence (DNA): TGTGCCTTCCAGGGGGCGCAGGAAAAACTGTTTTTT. The V call is TRBV30, the J call TRBJ1-4, with TRBD1 matching 8 bases. V lost 7 bases to trimming and J lost 8 bases; unmatched junction nucleotides: 6. The CDR3 runs to 12 residues. The germline CDR1 and CDR2 sequences are GTSNPN and SVGIG (reference sequence).

Turning to this clone: The junction does not match germline at one end; this may be a read error. This chain joins TRBV7-8 and TRBJ1-1; 8 nucleotides agree with TRBD1. Germline-derived CDR1 and CDR2 are SGHVS and FQNEAQ. CDR3 length: 15 residues. Here the CDR3 reads CASRLARGLSTEAFF. Here the CDR3 DNA reads TGTGCCAGCAGGTTAGCCAGGGGGCTTAGCACTGAAGCTTTCTTT.

This rearrangement joins TRBV11-3 to TRBJ2-7; 7 nucleotides line up with TRBD2. Looked up from germline, CDR1 is SGHNT and CDR2 is YENEEA. The CDR3 loop spans 16 amino acids. V gave up 5 bases and J gave up 7 bases; unmatched junction bases: 17. The CDR3 loop is CASSPGTIPGRDEQYF. The CDR3 bases are TGTGCCAGCAGCCCCGGGACTATCCCAGGTCGGGATGAGCAGTACTTC.

The genes are TRBV27 and TRBJ1-5, with 8 positions matching TRBD1. With 5 bases clipped from V and 3 bases from J, the junction kept 9 bases outside the gene matches. Germline assignment: CDR1 MNHEY and CDR2 SMNVEV (reference sequence). The CDR3 is made up of 16 amino acids. The CDR3, as DNA: TGTGCCAGCAGTCCGTGGCAGGGGGCTAACAATCAGCCCCAGCATTTT. It translates to CASSPWQGANNQPQHF.

The chain carries TRBV27 and TRBJ2-7, with D possibly TRBD2 on 5 matching bases. This CDR3 comprises 14 residues. The V and J ends lost 4 bases and 1 base respectively, with 11 bases between them. Germline CDR1 is MNHEY and CDR2 is SMNVEV (reference sequence). The CDR3 DNA reads TGTGCCAGCAGTTCCACGGGAAGATCCTACGAGCAGTACTTC. Translation: CASSSTGRSYEQYF.

V usage is TRBV29-1 and J usage is TRBJ2-7; the D is unclear. CDR3 size: 14 residues. The V gene lost 4 bases and the J gene lost 1 base, with 14 bases spanning the gap. Germline CDR1 reads SQVTM; CDR2 reads ANQGSEA. The CDR3 DNA reads as TGCAGCGTTGTATGGCTCCCGAGGTCCTACGAGCAGTACTTC. This encodes CSVVWLPRSYEQYF.

The chain joins TRBV7-9 to TRBJ1-1; 10 bases match TRBD1. Germline CDR1 is SEHNR and CDR2 is FQNEAQ (reference sequence). The junction had 3 bases not matched to a gene; V was cut back by 4 bases and J by 1 base. The CDR3 has 15 amino acids. The CDR3, as DNA: TGTGCCAGCAGCTGGGGACAGGGGAAGAACACTGAAGCTTTCTTT. Amino acid sequence: CASSWGQGKNTEAFF.

This chain links TRBV27 with TRBJ2-7; TRBD2 might be the D (6 bases). V lost 3 bases and J 10 bases, leaving 25 bases between the germline ends. CDR3 length equals 16 residues. Germline values: CDR1 MNHEY, CDR2 SMNVEV (reference sequence). CDR3 sequence (DNA): TGTGCCAGCAGTTTCGGCTTCGGGGGTCAACTCTCCGTACAGTACTTC. Translated, it gives CASSFGFGGQLSVQYF.

The chain has TRBV18 and TRBJ2-7; D is possibly TRBD1 (5 bases). Deletions cut 3 bases from V and 5 bases from J, with 11 bases between. CDR1 and CDR2 (germline): KGHSH, LQKENI. This CDR3 contains 13 residues. The CDR3 spells CASSPLGPDEQYF. The DNA of the CDR3 is TGTGCCAGCTCACCGCTGGGGCCGGACGAGCAGTACTTC.

A few counts support this clone. The chain combines TRBV6-5 with TRBJ1-2; D is ambiguous. Germline lookup yields CDR1 MNHEY and CDR2 SVGAGI. The CDR3 runs to 10 residues. V shed 6 bases and J shed 7 bases, with 6 bases lying between them. CDR3 residues: CASRGRGYTF. As DNA, the CDR3 is TGTGCCAGCAGAGGTCGTGGCTACACCTTC.

The genes are TRBV7-9 and TRBJ1-4; unclear D gene. The V gene lost 5 bases and the J gene lost 8 bases, with 9 bases spanning the gap. The length of the CDR3 is 12 residues. Germline CDR1 and CDR2: SEHNR and FQNEAQ (reference sequence). CDR3 in DNA: TGTGCCAGCAGCCCCTCGTCAGAAAAACTGTTTTTT. Translating it yields CASSPSSEKLFF. The full variable domain, with the rest looked up from reference TRBV7-9 and TRBJ1-4, is DTGVSQNPRHKITKRGQNVTFRCDPISEHNRLYWYRQTLGQGPEFLTYFQNEAQLEKSRLLSDRFSAERPKGSFSTLEIQRTEQGDSAMYLCASSPSSEKLFFGSGTQLSVL.

This chain uses TRBV7-2 with TRBJ2-2; possible D gene TRBD1, 6 bases. CDR3 length: 15 residues. CDR1 and CDR2 (germline): SGHTA, FQGNSA. Trimming removed 3 bases from V and 3 bases from J, with 11 bases in between. This CDR3 is CASSFRDTYTGELFF. In DNA, the CDR3 is TGTGCCAGCAGCTTCCGGGACACCTACACCGGGGAGCTGTTTTTT.

The chain uses TRBV9 and TRBJ2-7; D possibly uses TRBD1 or TRBD2 (5 bases each). Trimming left V 3 bases short and J 2 bases short, with 12 bases between. The CDR3 runs 14 residues. The germline gives CDR1 SGDLS, CDR2 YYNGEE. The CDR3 region is CASSAESGPYEQYF. The DNA of the CDR3 is TGTGCCAGCAGCGCGGAATCGGGACCCTACGAGCAGTACTTC.

The chain combines TRBV7-2 with TRBJ2-1, with D maybe TRBD2 (7 bases). Germline V CDR1 and CDR2: SGHTA, FQGNSA. The CDR3 extends over 16 amino acids. V lost 1 base to trimming and J lost 7 bases, with 17 bases between them. DNA of the CDR3: TGTGCCAGCAGCTTAGTTCGGGGGGCGCGGGGGAATGAGCAGTTCTTC. Its protein is CASSLVRGARGNEQFF.

This chain joins TRBV30 and TRBJ1-2; D not resolved. The V end lost 0 bases, the J end lost 1 base, and 9 bases lay between the germline ends. The CDR3 loop spans 14 amino acids. Germline V lookup: CDR1 GTSNPN, CDR2 SVGIG (reference sequence). CDR3 DNA: TGTGCCTGGAGTGTTGGGTCTGTTAACTATGGCTACACCTTC. It codes for CAWSVGSVNYGYTF.

This clone was seen more than once but under ten times. This rearrangement joins TRBV21-1 to TRBJ1-4. TRBV21-1 is shown as a pseudogene. CDR3 length: 11 amino acids. The CDR3 loop reads CASSKNFKLFF. CDR3 bases: TGTGCCAGCAGCAAAAACTTTAAACTGTTTTTT.

This chain links TRBV30 with TRBJ1-1; D gene unclear. Deletions cut 3 bases from V and 3 bases from J, with 11 bases between. The germline CDR1 and CDR2 sequences are GTSNPN and SVGIG (reference sequence). This CDR3 is 13 amino acids long. Written as DNA, the CDR3 is TGTGCCTGGAGCCCAAATCCCTACACTGAAGCTTTCTTT. Translating it yields CAWSPNPYTEAFF.

J is TRBJ1-5 and V is TRBV5-1; D may be TRBD1 (6 bases). Trimming cost V 0 bases and J 4 bases, with 11 bases left between them. This CDR3 is 15 amino acids long. In germline, CDR1 is SGHRS, CDR2 YFSETQ. The CDR3, as DNA: TGCGCCAGCAGCTTGGGGCAGGGGCGGAATCAGCCCCAGCATTTT. As protein: CASSLGQGRNQPQHF.

This clone was found a few times. This CDR3 fails to terminate in the conserved phenylalanine or tryptophan, so it likely reflects a read error. This sequence joins TRBV5-4 and TRBJ1-1; the match to TRBD1 covers 7 bases. V shed 4 bases and J 7 bases; nucleotides not matched to a gene: 7. CDR1 and CDR2 from the germline V gene are SGHNT and YYREEE (reference sequence). The CDR3 consists of 13 residues. The DNA of the CDR3 is TGTGCCAGCAGCACCGACAGGGCCTATGAAGCTTTCTCT. Translation gives CASSTDRAYEAFS.

J is TRBJ1-1 and V is TRBV4-1; unclear D gene. This CDR3 has 13 residues. V dropped 4 bases and J dropped 8 bases, with 14 bases sitting between them. The germline gives CDR1 MGHRA, CDR2 YSYEKL. The DNA of the CDR3 is TGCGCCAGCAGCCCCGGAGGCCCGAGGGAAGCTTTCTTT. Protein: CASSPGGPREAFF.

J is TRBJ1-1 and V is TRBV4-2; D is unclear. CDR1 and CDR2 from the germline V gene are LGHNA and YNFKEQ. The V gene lost 3 bases and the J gene lost 0 bases, with 8 bases spanning the gap. This CDR3 comprises 14 residues. CDR3 DNA sequence: TGTGCCAGCAGCCAGTCGGTGCTGAACACTGAAGCTTTCTTT. Protein: CASSQSVLNTEAFF.

The chain employs TRBV15 and TRBJ1-2; D gene uncertain. The germline V gene encodes CDR1 LNHNV and CDR2 YYDKDF (reference sequence). The CDR3 spans 13 residues. Trimming stripped 3 bases from V and 4 bases from J, with 9 bases between. For the CDR3, the DNA is TGTGCCACCAGCAGTGCCAGTGGCTATGGCTACACCTTC. This translates into CATSSASGYGYTF.

The V call is TRBV6-5, the J call TRBJ1-2; D perhaps matches TRBD1 (5 bases). CDR3 size: 16 residues. Per the germline V gene, CDR1 is MNHEY and CDR2 is SVGAGI. Trimming cost V 0 bases and J 4 bases, with 15 bases left between them. Written as DNA, the CDR3 is TGTGCCAGCAGTTACTCGAGTCAGGGTCTGGTCTATGGCTACACCTTC. Protein sequence: CASSYSSQGLVYGYTF.

The chain has TRBV4-1 and TRBJ2-7, with D unclear. Trimming removed 1 base at V and 3 bases at J, with 13 bases between. CDR1 MGHRA and CDR2 YSYEKL come from the germline V gene. CDR3 size: 15 residues. CDR3 DNA sequence: TGCGCCAGCAGCCAAGGTCCAGAATGGGACTACGAGCAGTACTTC. Protein: CASSQGPEWDYEQYF.